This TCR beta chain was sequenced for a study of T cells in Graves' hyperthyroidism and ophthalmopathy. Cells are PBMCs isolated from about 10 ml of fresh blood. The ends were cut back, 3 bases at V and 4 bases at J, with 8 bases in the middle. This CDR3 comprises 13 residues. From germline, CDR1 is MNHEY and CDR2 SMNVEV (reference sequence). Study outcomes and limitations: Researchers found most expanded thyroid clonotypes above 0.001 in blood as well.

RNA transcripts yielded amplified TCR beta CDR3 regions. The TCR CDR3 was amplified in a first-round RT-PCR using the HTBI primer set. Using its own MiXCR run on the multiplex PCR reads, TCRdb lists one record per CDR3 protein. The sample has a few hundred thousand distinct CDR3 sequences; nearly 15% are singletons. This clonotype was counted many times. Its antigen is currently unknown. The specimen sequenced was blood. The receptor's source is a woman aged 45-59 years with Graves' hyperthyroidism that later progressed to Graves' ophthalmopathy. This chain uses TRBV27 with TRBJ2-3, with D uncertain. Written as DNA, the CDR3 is TGTGCCAGCAGTTTTCGGCAGGCAGATACGCAGTATTTT. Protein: CASSFRQADTQYF.